These T cell receptor beta chains were read from a single sample in a study of blood T cell repertoires in COVID-19. Produced via immunoSEQ multiplex PCR; TCRdb's table is partial and in-frame only. This table holds approximately 250,000 clones, 85% found once. What was sequenced was PBMCs or T cells enriched from blood (not recorded which). The receptors shown here come from a woman between 45 and 65 years old with acute COVID-19. The CDR3 runs from the conserved cysteine through the conserved F or W. The D gene is left open where the match is weak. Expanded clones get a size class; other rows say once, few or many, or leave the size out.

CASRATGGGTGELFF,TGCGCCAGCAGGGCCACAGGGGGAGGCACCGGGGAGCTGTTTTTT,TRBV5-1,NA,TRBD1,TRBJ2-2
CASSPQKKSVDTEAFF,TGTGCCAGCTCGCCCCAGAAGAAATCTGTGGACACTGAAGCTTTCTTT,TRBV5-4,few,NA,TRBJ1-1
CASSFITRANEQYF,TGTGCCAGCAGCTTTATCACCAGGGCGAATGAGCAGTACTTC,TRBV11-2,NA,NA,TRBJ2-7
CAWNHASPPGNEQYF,TGTGCCTGGAATCATGCATCTCCTCCAGGGAATGAGCAGTACTTC,TRBV30,once,NA,TRBJ2-7
CAWSVVRGNSPLHF,TGTGCCTGGAGTGTAGTCAGAGGGAATTCACCCCTCCACTTT,TRBV30,NA,NA,TRBJ1-6
CASSLTGTATYYGYTF,TGTGCCAGCAGTTTAACAGGGACAGCAACTTACTATGGCTACACCTTC,TRBV27,NA,TRBD1,TRBJ1-2
CSVGQGNEKLFF,TGCAGCGTCGGACAGGGTAATGAAAAACTGTTTTTT,TRBV29-1,NA,TRBD1,TRBJ1-4
CASSLGDIGTDEKLFF,TGTGCCAGCAGCTTAGGAGATATTGGGACAGATGAAAAACTGTTTTTT,TRBV11-2,NA,TRBD1,TRBJ1-4
CASSFDRGTGELFF,TGTGCCAGCAGCTTTGACAGGGGCACCGGGGAGCTGTTTTTT,TRBV9,NA,TRBD1,TRBJ2-2
CASSLEQGRRTEAFF,TGTGCCAGCAGCTTAGAACAGGGGCGAAGAACTGAAGCTTTCTTT,TRBV7-8,once,TRBD1,TRBJ1-1
CASSFSGEGLQPQHF,TGTGCCAGCAGTTTTTCAGGGGAGGGTCTGCAGCCCCAGCATTTT,TRBV27,NA,NA,TRBJ1-5
CASSPREGSLIGYTF,TGTGCCAGCAGCCCCCGGGAGGGGAGCCTCATTGGCTACACCTTC,TRBV6-2/TRBV6-3,NA,NA,TRBJ1-2
CAWSVPWDRRYEQFF,TGTGCCTGGAGTGTACCCTGGGACAGACGGTATGAGCAGTTCTTC,TRBV30,NA,TRBD1,TRBJ2-1
CASSYQGSSYNSPLHF,TGCGCCAGCAGCTACCAGGGGAGCTCCTATAATTCACCCCTCCACTTT,TRBV4-1,NA,NA,TRBJ1-6
CASSPQASPNTEAFF,TGTGCCAGCTCCCCCCAGGCCTCGCCGAACACTGAAGCTTTCTTT,TRBV18,NA,NA,TRBJ1-1
CASTGGGGTEAFF,TGTGCCAGCACCGGGGGAGGGGGCACTGAAGCTTTCTTT,TRBV7-9,many,NA,TRBJ1-1
CASSLRLAGSPLHF,TGTGCCAGCAGCTTAAGGCTGGCGGGTTCACCCCTCCACTTT,TRBV11-2,NA,NA,TRBJ1-6
CASSRGTQGEKLFF,TGTGCCAGCAGCCGAGGGACACAAGGGGAAAAACTGTTTTTT,TRBV14,NA,NA,TRBJ1-4
CASSPDGQGFGQNTEAFF,TGTGCCAGCAGCCCCGATGGACAGGGGTTTGGGCAGAACACTGAAGCTTTCTTT,TRBV7-2,NA,TRBD1,TRBJ1-1
CASSLGQVFTEAFF,TGCGCCAGCAGCTTGGGACAGGTCTTCACTGAAGCTTTCTTT,TRBV5-1,NA,NA,TRBJ1-1
CASSPTVNTEAFF,TGTGCCAGCAGCCCAACAGTGAACACTGAAGCTTTCTTT,TRBV6-5,NA,NA,TRBJ1-1
CASSQRYQASGTDTQYF,TGCGCCAGCAGCCAACGATATCAGGCTAGCGGAACAGATACGCAGTATTTT,TRBV4-1,NA,TRBD2,TRBJ2-3
CASSYWKPGQGYNSPLHF,TGTGCCAGCAGTTACTGGAAACCGGGACAGGGGTATAATTCACCCCTCCACTTT,TRBV6-2/TRBV6-3,NA,TRBD1,TRBJ1-6
CASSVSKALASHEQFF,TGTGCCAGCAGCGTATCCAAAGCCCTAGCGTCTCATGAGCAGTTCTTC,TRBV9,NA,NA,TRBJ2-1
CAISRGSGGNTDTQYF,TGTGCCATCAGCCGGGGAAGCGGGGGGAACACAGATACGCAGTATTTT,TRBV10-3,few,TRBD2,TRBJ2-3
CASSVGEGSGNTIYF,TGTGCCAGCAGCGTAGGGGAGGGCTCTGGAAACACCATATATTTT,TRBV9,NA,NA,TRBJ1-3
CASSESGTGGQNTEAFF,TGCGCCAGCAGTGAGTCGGGGACAGGGGGACAGAACACTGAAGCTTTCTTT,TRBV10-2,NA,TRBD1,TRBJ1-1
CASSLGGRGRNSPLHF,TGTGCCAGCAGCTTAGGGGGCAGGGGGCGAAATTCACCCCTCCACTTT,TRBV7-9,NA,TRBD1,TRBJ1-6
CASSDGQGASTGELFF,TGTGCCAGCAGTGATGGACAGGGGGCCAGCACCGGGGAGCTGTTTTTT,TRBV6-2/TRBV6-3,NA,TRBD1,TRBJ2-2
CASSQQQVGEQFF,TGTGCCAGCAGCCAACAGCAGGTGGGTGAGCAGTTCTTC,TRBV14,NA,NA,TRBJ2-1
CASSSEWRGTEAFF,TGTGCCAGCAGCTCCGAATGGAGGGGCACTGAAGCTTTCTTT,TRBV7-2,NA,NA,TRBJ1-1
CASSVVSSYNSPLHF,TGTGCCAGCAGCGTCGTGAGCTCCTATAATTCACCCCTCCACTTT,TRBV7-2,NA,NA,TRBJ1-6
CASSLKMADILRYNEQFF,TGCGCCAGCAGCTTGAAGATGGCGGACATCTTACGGTACAATGAGCAGTTCTTC,TRBV5-1,NA,NA,TRBJ2-1
CASSQDPRSAGSGEQYF,TGTGCCAGCAGCCAAGATCCACGTAGTGCTGGTTCGGGCGAGCAGTACTTC,TRBV3-1/TRBV3-2,NA,NA,TRBJ2-7
CASPRGSPQHF,TGTGCCAGCCCTAGGGGGTCGCCCCAGCATTTT,TRBV12-3/TRBV12-4,NA,NA,TRBJ1-5
CASSSGSNTGELFF,TGTGCCAGCAGTTCAGGGTCGAACACCGGGGAGCTGTTTTTT,TRBV27,NA,NA,TRBJ2-2
CASSYSSGGQPQHF,TGTGCCAGCAGTTACTCGTCAGGGGGTCAGCCCCAGCATTTT,TRBV6-2/TRBV6-3,NA,TRBD1,TRBJ1-5
CASSLSVNTEAFF,TGTGCCAGCAGCTTATCCGTGAACACTGAAGCTTTCTTT,TRBV7-9,once,NA,TRBJ1-1
CASSLSVEKLFF,TGTGCCAGCAGTTTATCGGTGGAAAAACTGTTTTTT,TRBV12-3/TRBV12-4,NA,NA,TRBJ1-4
CASSLDRGRNTEAFF,TGTGCCAGCAGCTTAGACAGGGGAAGAAACACTGAAGCTTTCTTT,TRBV7-3,NA,TRBD1,TRBJ1-1
CASSYGHDYGYTF,TGTGCCAGCAGTTACGGACATGACTATGGCTACACCTTC,TRBV6-5,NA,NA,TRBJ1-2
CASSLDWTGSYGYTF,TGTGCCAGCAGCTTAGATTGGACAGGGAGCTATGGCTACACCTTC,TRBV7-9,NA,TRBD1,TRBJ1-2
CASSWRDDSPLHF,TGTGCCAGCAGTTGGAGGGACGATTCACCCCTCCACTTT,TRBV12-3/TRBV12-4,NA,NA,TRBJ1-6
CASSQGRGGRYNEQFF,TGTGCCAGCAGCCAAGGACGGGGGGGCAGATACAATGAGCAGTTCTTC,TRBV3-1/TRBV3-2,NA,TRBD2,TRBJ2-1
CASSFLSDTNTEAFF,TGTGCCAGCAGCTTTCTGTCCGACACTAACACTGAAGCTTTCTTT,TRBV7-8,few,NA,TRBJ1-1
CASSYLGQGYEQYF,TGTGCCAGCAGTTATTTGGGACAGGGCTACGAGCAGTACTTC,TRBV6-5,NA,TRBD1,TRBJ2-7
CASSGTPNNSPLHF,TGTGCCAGCAGCGGGACACCCAATAATTCACCCCTCCACTTT,TRBV3-1/TRBV3-2,once,NA,TRBJ1-6
CASRRGQGLNYGYTF,TGTGCCAGCAGGAGGGGACAGGGGTTGAACTATGGCTACACCTTC,TRBV6-5,NA,TRBD1,TRBJ1-2
CASSNGQGGGTEAFF,TGTGCCAGTAGTAACGGACAGGGAGGGGGCACTGAAGCTTTCTTT,TRBV19,NA,TRBD1,TRBJ1-1
CASSPEVAGPQETQYF,TGTGCCAGCAGCCCCGAGGTAGCGGGCCCCCAAGAGACCCAGTACTTC,TRBV5-4,NA,TRBD2,TRBJ2-5
CASSPRAGANTDTQYF,TGTGCCAGCAGCCCTCGGGCGGGGGCGAACACAGATACGCAGTATTTT,TRBV7-2,NA,NA,TRBJ2-3
CASSDRDRGPDTQYF,TGTGCCAGCAGTGACCGGGACAGGGGACCAGATACGCAGTATTTT,TRBV2,NA,TRBD1,TRBJ2-3
CASSPWGTGVQGEQFF,TGTGCCAGCAGCCCATGGGGGACAGGGGTACAGGGTGAGCAGTTCTTC,TRBV7-2,NA,TRBD1,TRBJ2-1